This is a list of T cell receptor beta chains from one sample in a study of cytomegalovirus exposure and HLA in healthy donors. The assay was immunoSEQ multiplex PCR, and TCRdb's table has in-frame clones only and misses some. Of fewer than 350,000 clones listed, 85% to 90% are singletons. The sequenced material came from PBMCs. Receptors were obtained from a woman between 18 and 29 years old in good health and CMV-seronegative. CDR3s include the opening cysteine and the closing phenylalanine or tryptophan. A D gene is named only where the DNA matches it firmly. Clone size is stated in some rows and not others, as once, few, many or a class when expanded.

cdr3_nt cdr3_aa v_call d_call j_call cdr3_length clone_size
TGTGCCAGCAGCTTAGGGGTCGCGGGGGCCTTGCCCGATACGCAGTATTTT CASSLGVAGALPDTQYF TRBV7-6 - TRBJ2-3 17 once
TGCAGCGTTGAAGGGGACAGGGAATTAGAAGAGACCCAGTACTTC CSVEGDRELEETQYF TRBV29-1 TRBD1 TRBJ2-5 15 few
TGTGCCAGCAGTTCCCGCCCCGGGACTAGTTACAATGAGCAGTTCTTC CASSSRPGTSYNEQFF TRBV6-5 TRBD2 TRBJ2-1 16 -
TGTGCCATCCCGCGGGGGGCGATAGGGGGTCATGAGGGCTACACCTTC CAIPRGAIGGHEGYTF TRBV6-4 - TRBJ1-2 16 -
TGTGCCAGCAGTTTATCGGGGGCAGGGTCAACTAATGAAAAACTGTTTTTT CASSLSGAGSTNEKLFF TRBV27 - TRBJ1-4 17 few
TGTGCCAGCTCACCGACGACAGGGGGGAGTGGAAACACCATATATTTT CASSPTTGGSGNTIYF TRBV18 TRBD1 TRBJ1-3 16 once
TGTGCCAGCTCACCCCGTGGTCAGGGAAACTATGGCTACACCTTC CASSPRGQGNYGYTF TRBV18 - TRBJ1-2 15 -
TGCGCCAGCAGCTCCGCGGGCAGGGGGCTTGAAGAGACCCAGTACTTC CASSSAGRGLEETQYF TRBV5-1 TRBD1 TRBJ2-5 16 -
TGTGCCAGCAGTCTTTACTCCTACGAGCAGTACTTC CASSLYSYEQYF TRBV7-2 - TRBJ2-7 12 -
TGTGCCAGCAGCCCCAGGCACTGCGAACTCTACGAGCAGTACTTC CASSPRHCELYEQYF TRBV7-9 - TRBJ2-7 15 -
TGTGCCAGCAGTGAAGCGCGGGGAAATCAGCCCCAGCATTTT CASSEARGNQPQHF TRBV2 - TRBJ1-5 14 -
TGTGCCAGCAGCTCCACGCCAGATCAGCCCCAGCATTTT CASSSTPDQPQHF TRBV7-9 - TRBJ1-5 13 -
TGTGCCAGCAGCTTAACCCAGGGGATCGCTGAAGCTTTCTTT CASSLTQGIAEAFF TRBV7-3 - TRBJ1-1 14 -
TGTGCCAGCAGTACCCGGGAGGGCGAGTATGGCTACACCTTC CASSTREGEYGYTF TRBV6-5 - TRBJ1-2 14 -
TGTGCCAGCAGTTACGATCCAGCGAGCTCCTACGAGCAGTACTTC CASSYDPASSYEQYF TRBV6-5 - TRBJ2-7 15 -
TGTGCCAGCAGCCACCAAGCCCCAGGGGAGCCTGAAGCTTTCTTT CASSHQAPGEPEAFF TRBV16 - TRBJ1-1 15 -